This T cell receptor (beta chain) appears in the sequencing data of a study of regulatory T cells in long-lasting Graves disease. Germline lookup yields CDR1 LNHDA and CDR2 SQIVND (reference sequence). The CDR3 is 17 amino acids. Trimming removed 7 bases from V and 2 bases from J; junction bases left unmatched: 9. As for time point: newly diagnosed GD, antithyroid drugs for less than 3 months. Researchers made the TCR library from RNA that was extracted from PBMCs. This clonotype was recorded a few times. The TCR beta library used iRepertoire HTBI primers with Arm-PCR amplification of CDR3. TCRdb reprocessed the multiplex PCR reads with MiXCR, giving one entry per CDR3 protein. The sample lists about 500,000 distinct CDR3 sequences, 15% to 20% occurring once. This sample also belongs to another study, concerning T cells in Graves' hyperthyroidism and ophthalmopathy. From that paper: Most thyroid clonotypes with frequency above 0.001 were detected in blood.

This TCR was recovered from a man aged 40-50 years with Graves disease. The V gene is TRBV19, the J gene TRBJ1-5; 12 bases align to TRBD1. The specimen was peripheral blood mononuclear cells (PBMCs), collected at new diagnosis, from a patient treated with antithyroid drugs. CDR3 DNA: TGTGCCAGTAAAGGGGACAGGGGGCCTTCGGGCAATCAGCCCCAGCATTTT. Encoded protein: CASKGDRGPSGNQPQHF.